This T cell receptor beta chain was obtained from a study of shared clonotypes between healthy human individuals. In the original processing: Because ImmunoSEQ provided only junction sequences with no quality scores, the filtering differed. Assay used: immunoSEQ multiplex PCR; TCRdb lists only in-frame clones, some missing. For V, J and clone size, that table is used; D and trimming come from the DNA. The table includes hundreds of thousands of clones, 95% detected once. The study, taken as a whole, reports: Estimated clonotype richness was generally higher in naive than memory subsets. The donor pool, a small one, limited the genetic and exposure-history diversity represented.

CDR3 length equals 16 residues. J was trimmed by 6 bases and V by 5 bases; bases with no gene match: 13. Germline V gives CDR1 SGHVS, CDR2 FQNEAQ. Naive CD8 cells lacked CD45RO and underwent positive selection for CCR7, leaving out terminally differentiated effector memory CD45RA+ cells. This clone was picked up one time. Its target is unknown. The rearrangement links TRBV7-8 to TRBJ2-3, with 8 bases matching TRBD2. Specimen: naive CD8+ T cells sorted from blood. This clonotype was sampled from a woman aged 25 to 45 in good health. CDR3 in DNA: TGTGCCAGCAGCCTCAGTGGCGGGAGGCCTCCTGATACGCAGTATTTT. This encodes CASSLSGGRPPDTQYF.